This TCR beta chain was obtained from a study of early T cells in non-severe SARS-CoV-2 infection. One entry per CDR3 protein, called by TCRdb with MiXCR from the 5' RACE reads. The data show about 55,000 distinct CDR3 sequences, with roughly 8.2% seen just once and around 4% held by the top ten. The J segment lost 1 base and the V segment lost 4 bases, leaving 4 bases of the junction unmatched. The CDR3 spans 16 residues. Germline loops: CDR1 SGHNT, CDR2 YYREEE (reference sequence). In this sample, this clonotype turned up a few times. The sequence came from an adult who was a healthcare worker with PCR-confirmed SARS-CoV-2 infection or an uninfected control (not recorded which). What was sequenced was whole blood. This chain connects TRBV5-4 to TRBJ2-3, with 12 bases fitting TRBD2. This CDR3 is CASSLRLAGGTDTQYF. The CDR3, as DNA: TGTGCCAGCAGCCTAAGACTAGCGGGAGGCACAGATACGCAGTATTTT.